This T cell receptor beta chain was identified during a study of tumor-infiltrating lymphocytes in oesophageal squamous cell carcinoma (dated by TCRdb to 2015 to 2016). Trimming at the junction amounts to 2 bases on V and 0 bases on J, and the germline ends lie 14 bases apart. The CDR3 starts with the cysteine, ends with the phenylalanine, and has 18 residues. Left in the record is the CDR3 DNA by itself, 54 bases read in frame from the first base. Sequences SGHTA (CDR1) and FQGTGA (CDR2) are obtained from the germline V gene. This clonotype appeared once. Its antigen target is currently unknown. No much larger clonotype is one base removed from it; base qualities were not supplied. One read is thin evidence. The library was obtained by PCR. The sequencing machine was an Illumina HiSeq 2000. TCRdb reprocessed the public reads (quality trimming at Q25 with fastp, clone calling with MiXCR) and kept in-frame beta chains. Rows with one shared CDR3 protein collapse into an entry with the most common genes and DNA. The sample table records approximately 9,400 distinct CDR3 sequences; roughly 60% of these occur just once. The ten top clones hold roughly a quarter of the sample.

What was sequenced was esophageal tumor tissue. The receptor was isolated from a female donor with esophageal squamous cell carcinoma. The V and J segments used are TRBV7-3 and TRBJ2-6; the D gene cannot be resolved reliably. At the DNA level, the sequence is TGTGCCAGCAGCTTATATCCCATCTTTAGCTCTGGGGCCAACGTCCTGACTTTC. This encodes CASSLYPIFSSGANVLTF. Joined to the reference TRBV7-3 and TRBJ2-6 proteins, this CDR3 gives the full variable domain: GAGVSQTPSNKVTEKGKYVELRCDPISGHTALYWYRQSLGQGPEFLIYFQGTGAADDSGLPNDRFFAVRPEGSVSTLKIQRTERGDSAVYLCASSLYPIFSSGANVLTFGAGSRLTVL.